This record looks at one T cell receptor (beta chain) sequence and its context. The antigen it recognizes is unknown. No much larger clonotype is one base removed from it; base qualities were not supplied. TCRbeta CDR3 regions were amplified from genomic DNA using the immunoSEQ Assay, a bias-controlled multiplex PCR. The original methods were these. Within the assay, amplification of reference gene primers was used to estimate how many nucleated cells each sample contained. Sequence reads were collapsed and filtered to measure the absolute abundance of every unique TCRbeta CDR3 rearrangement. For each sample, productive Simpson clonality was calculated as the square root of Simpson's diversity index across productive rearrangements. TCRdb took over this immuneACCESS table, retaining in-frame rearrangements with V and J assigned. Such tables are incomplete; in checked studies, under half of the missing clones stem from an unresolved V gene, and the remainder is unexplained. The DNA gave D and trimming, while V, J and clone size come from that table. The sample profile shows some 150,000 clones; 75% to 90% of them were found once. In total, the top ten clones hold approximately 2.3% of the sample.

From the cysteine up to the phenylalanine, the CDR3 has a length of 15 residues. Just CDR3 DNA is preserved here, 45 bases in frame from base 1. The germline V and J ends show losses of 3 bases and 1 base respectively, and no gene match explains 3 bases of the junction. In the germline V gene (reference sequence), CDR1 corresponds to LNHDA and CDR2 to SQIVND. This record comes from a study of blood T cell repertoires in COVID-19 (TCRdb year 2020). Study-level background: The collaborator samples originated in the United States, Italy and Spain and spanned the acute and convalescent phases of COVID-19. The prospective study material was composed of cDNA or gDNA derived from T cells, B-cell-depleted T cells, or PBMCs. Deeply sampled blood TCRbeta repertoires from subjects exposed to, actively infected with, or recovered from COVID-19 were included in the dataset. A freely available public database, intended as a resource for researchers studying the immune response to SARS-CoV-2, is where the repertoires were released. Samples were obtained from the ongoing ImmuneRACE study (first 160 participants) and from 1,000 to 1,500 subjects provided by 6 global collaborators. The sample metadata nearly always contained a de-identified subject ID, COVID-19 status, age in years and sex. Where available, HLA class I and class II types were taken from metadata supplied by the sample provider and were not determined by assay-based typing. Study-wide findings and limitations: Clinical and demographic metadata were provided uncurated, with the amount varying by source and participant.

Whole blood was collected in K2EDTA tubes by collaborating institutions according to the institutions' own protocols. For TCRbeta analysis, collaborators shipped samples as frozen whole blood, isolated PBMCs, or DNA extracted from either of those sample types. Sample: peripheral blood. This TCR derives from a woman in her 70s with acute or convalescent COVID-19. The V and J segments used are TRBV19 and TRBJ2-3, with 8 central nucleotides matching TRBD1. This receptor carries the CDR3 CASSMPGQGTDTQYF. The DNA sequence reads TGTGCCAGTAGTATGCCGGGACAGGGCACAGATACGCAGTATTTT.